This T cell receptor (beta chain) was recorded in a study of T cell responses to AZD1222 COVID-19 vaccine. Per the germline V gene, CDR1 is SNHLY and CDR2 is FYNNEI. There are 14 residues in the CDR3. V lost 7 bases to trimming and J lost 1 base; unmatched junction nucleotides: 3. Turning to this clone: Its antigen remains unknown.

Assay: immunoSEQ multiplex PCR; the TCRdb copy retains only in-frame clones and omits some. The repertoire has 75,000 to 95,000 clones, just under 90% of them found once; the top ten carry around 2.8%. The study, taken as a whole, reports: Per reports, nearly half of all spike-specific TCRs target regions that are unmutated in variants.

This chain joins TRBV2 and TRBJ1-1; 10 positions agree with TRBD1. The source was peripheral blood, collected on day 0 of MenACWY control vaccination. This clonotype originated in an adult in good health. The chain's CDR3 is CASNGQGGNTEAFF. CDR3 nucleotide sequence: TGTGCCAGCAATGGACAGGGGGGGAACACTGAAGCTTTCTTT.